Detailed here is one T cell receptor beta chain. Its antigen is as yet unknown. This record comes from a study of T cell repertoires in cytomegalovirus infection. The wider study: Public signatures in TCR beta pointed to CMV infection and matching HLA type. Findings and caveats of the study: The ex vivo response showed dominance by HLA-C-restricted CMV-specific TCR beta clonotypes.

TCRdb redid the calling of the reads with MiXCR, one entry per CDR3 protein. The sample lists approximately 700,000 distinct CDR3 sequences; 35% were seen once. The ends were cut back, 5 bases at V and 4 bases at J, with 14 bases in the middle. There are 14 residues in the CDR3. Germline CDR1 reads MNHEY; CDR2 reads SMNVEV (reference sequence). The J gene is TRBJ2-5, the V gene TRBV27; D gene uncertain. Source material: PBMCs. This receptor was taken from a human donor in good health (CMV status not recorded). Some clones in this sample may be carry-over from other donors' samples. The CDR3 region is CASSPSWHVETQYF. In DNA, the CDR3 is TGTGCCAGCAGTCCTTCGTGGCACGTAGAGACCCAGTACTTC.